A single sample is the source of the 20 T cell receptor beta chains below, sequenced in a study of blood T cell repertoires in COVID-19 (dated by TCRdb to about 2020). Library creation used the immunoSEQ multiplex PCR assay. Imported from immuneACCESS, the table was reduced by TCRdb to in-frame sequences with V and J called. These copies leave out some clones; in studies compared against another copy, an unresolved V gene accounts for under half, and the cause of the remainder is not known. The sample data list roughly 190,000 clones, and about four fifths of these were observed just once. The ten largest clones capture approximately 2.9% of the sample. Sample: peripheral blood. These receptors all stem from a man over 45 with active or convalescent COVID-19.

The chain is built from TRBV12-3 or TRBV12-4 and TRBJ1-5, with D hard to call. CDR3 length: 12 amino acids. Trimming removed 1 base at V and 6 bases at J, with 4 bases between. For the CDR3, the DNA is TGTGCCAGCAGTTTAGGAGTTCAGCCCCAGCATTTT. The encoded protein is CASSLGVQPQHF.

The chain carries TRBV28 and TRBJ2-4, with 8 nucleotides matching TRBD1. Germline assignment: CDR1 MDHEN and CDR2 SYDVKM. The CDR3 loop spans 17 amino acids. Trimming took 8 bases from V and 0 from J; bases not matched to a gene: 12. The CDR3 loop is CASLAPGQVIAKNIQYF. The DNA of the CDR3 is TGTGCCAGCCTCGCCCCGGGACAGGTTATAGCCAAAAACATTCAGTACTTC.

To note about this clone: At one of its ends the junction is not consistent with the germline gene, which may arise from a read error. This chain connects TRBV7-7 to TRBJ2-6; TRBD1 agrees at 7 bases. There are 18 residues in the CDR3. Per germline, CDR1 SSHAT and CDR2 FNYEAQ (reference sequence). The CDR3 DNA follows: TGTGCTAGCAGCCAACTACAGGGGTCAGGGGCCGGGGCCAACGTCCTGACTTTC. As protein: CASSQLQGSGAGANVLTF.

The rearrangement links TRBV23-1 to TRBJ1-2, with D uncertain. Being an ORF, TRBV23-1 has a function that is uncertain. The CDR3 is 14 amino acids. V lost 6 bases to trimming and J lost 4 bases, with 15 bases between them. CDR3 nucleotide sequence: TGCGCCAGCAGCCCCGCAGGAACCGTCTATGGCTACACCTTC. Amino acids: CASSPAGTVYGYTF.

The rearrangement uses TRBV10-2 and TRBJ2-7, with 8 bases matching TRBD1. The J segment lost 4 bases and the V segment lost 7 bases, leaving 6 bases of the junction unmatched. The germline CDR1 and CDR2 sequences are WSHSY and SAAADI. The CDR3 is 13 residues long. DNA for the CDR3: TGCGCCAGCACAAAGGGACAGGTATACGAGCAGTACTTC. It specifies CASTKGQVYEQYF.

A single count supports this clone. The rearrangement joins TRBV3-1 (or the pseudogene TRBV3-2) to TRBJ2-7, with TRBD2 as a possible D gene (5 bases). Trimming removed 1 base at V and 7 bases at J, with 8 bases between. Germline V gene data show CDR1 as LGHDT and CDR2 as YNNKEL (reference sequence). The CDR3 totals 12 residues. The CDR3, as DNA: TGTGCCAGCAGCCAAGCGCCGGGGGAGCAGTACTTC. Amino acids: CASSQAPGEQYF.

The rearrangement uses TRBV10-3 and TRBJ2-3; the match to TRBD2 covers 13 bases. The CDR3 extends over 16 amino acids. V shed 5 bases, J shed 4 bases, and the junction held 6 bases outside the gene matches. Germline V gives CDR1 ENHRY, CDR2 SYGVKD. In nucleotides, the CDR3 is TGTGCCATCAGTCCAGGGACTAGCGGGGTTTCAGATACGCAGTATTTT. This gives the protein CAISPGTSGVSDTQYF.

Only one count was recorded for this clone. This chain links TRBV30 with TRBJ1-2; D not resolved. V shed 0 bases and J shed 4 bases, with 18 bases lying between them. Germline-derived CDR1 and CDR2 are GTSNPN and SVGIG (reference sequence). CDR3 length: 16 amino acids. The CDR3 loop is CAWSVFGVSFGYGYTF. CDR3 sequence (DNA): TGTGCCTGGAGTGTATTCGGGGTTAGCTTTGGCTATGGCTACACCTTC.

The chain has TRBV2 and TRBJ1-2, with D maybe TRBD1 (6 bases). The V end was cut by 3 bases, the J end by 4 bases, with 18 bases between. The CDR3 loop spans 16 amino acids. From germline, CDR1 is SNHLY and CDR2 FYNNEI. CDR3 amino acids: CASSEGAYRAGYGYTF. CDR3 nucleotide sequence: TGTGCCAGCAGTGAGGGGGCCTACCGTGCGGGCTATGGCTACACCTTC.

The CDR3, as DNA: TGCGCCAGCAGCCGAGACAGGGCGGACACTGAAGCTTTCTTT. It is translated as CASSRDRADTEAFF. The rearrangement links TRBV4-1 to TRBJ1-1, with 7 nucleotides matching TRBD1. The length of the CDR3 is 14 residues. J lost 3 bases, V lost 4 bases, and 5 bases had no gene match. CDR1 MGHRA and CDR2 YSYEKL come from the germline V gene.

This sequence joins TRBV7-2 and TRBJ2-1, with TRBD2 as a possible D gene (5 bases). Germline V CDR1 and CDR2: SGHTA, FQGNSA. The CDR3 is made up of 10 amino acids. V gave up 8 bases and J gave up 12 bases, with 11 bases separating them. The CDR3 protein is CASGDGMQFF. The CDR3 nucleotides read TGTGCCAGCGGAGACGGGATGCAGTTCTTC.

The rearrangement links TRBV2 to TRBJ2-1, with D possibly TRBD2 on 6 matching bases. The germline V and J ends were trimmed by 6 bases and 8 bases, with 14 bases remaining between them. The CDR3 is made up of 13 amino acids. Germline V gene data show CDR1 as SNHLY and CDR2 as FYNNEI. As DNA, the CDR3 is TGTGCCAGCAGCCCGGGATGGGGGGATGAGCAGTTCTTC. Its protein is CASSPGWGDEQFF.

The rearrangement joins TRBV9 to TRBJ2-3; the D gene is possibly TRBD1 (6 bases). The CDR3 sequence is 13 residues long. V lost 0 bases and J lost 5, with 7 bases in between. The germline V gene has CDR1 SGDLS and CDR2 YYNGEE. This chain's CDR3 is CASSVGGGDTQYF. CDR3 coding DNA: TGTGCCAGCAGCGTAGGAGGGGGAGATACGCAGTATTTT.

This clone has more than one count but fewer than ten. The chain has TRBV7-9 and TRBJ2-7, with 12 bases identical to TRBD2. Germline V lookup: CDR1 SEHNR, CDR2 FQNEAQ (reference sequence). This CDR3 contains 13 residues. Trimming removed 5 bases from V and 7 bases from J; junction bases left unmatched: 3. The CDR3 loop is CASSLGLAGEQYF. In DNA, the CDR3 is TGTGCCAGCAGCCTTGGACTAGCGGGGGAGCAGTACTTC.

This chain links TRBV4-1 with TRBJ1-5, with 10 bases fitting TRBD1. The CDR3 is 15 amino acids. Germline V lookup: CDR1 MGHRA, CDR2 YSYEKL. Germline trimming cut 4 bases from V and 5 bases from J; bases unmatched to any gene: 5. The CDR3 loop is CASSLTGGVDQPQHF. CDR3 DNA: TGCGCCAGCAGCCTGACAGGGGGCGTAGATCAGCCCCAGCATTTT.

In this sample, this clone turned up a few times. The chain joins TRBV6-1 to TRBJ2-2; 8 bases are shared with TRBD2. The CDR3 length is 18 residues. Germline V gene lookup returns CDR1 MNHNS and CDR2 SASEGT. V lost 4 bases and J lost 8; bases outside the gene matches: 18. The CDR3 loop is CASSGYSGTAERRGELFF. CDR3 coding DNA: TGTGCCAGCAGTGGGTATAGCGGGACCGCGGAGAGGAGAGGGGAGCTGTTTTTT.

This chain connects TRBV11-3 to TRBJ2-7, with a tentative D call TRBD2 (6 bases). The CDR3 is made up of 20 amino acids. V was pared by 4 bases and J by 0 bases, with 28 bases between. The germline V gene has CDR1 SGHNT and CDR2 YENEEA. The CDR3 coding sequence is TGTGCCAGCAGCTCAGACTATGGGCGATTGGGGGGAGGAGACTCCTACGAGCAGTACTTC. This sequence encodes CASSSDYGRLGGGDSYEQYF.

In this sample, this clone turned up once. The CDR3 sequence: CASSQDYAEAFF. The CDR3 DNA reads as TGTGCCAGCAGCCAAGACTACGCTGAAGCTTTCTTT. The chain is built from TRBV3-1 (or the pseudogene TRBV3-2) and TRBJ1-1; no reliable D call. The germline V gene encodes CDR1 LGHDT and CDR2 YNNKEL (reference sequence). The ends were cut back, 0 bases at V and 6 bases at J, with 5 bases in the middle. The CDR3 loop spans 12 amino acids.

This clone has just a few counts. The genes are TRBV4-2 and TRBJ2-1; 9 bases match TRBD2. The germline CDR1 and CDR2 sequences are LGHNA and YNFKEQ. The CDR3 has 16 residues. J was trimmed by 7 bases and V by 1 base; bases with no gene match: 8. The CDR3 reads CASSQGGLAGSNEQFF. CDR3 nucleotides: TGTGCCAGCAGCCAAGGGGGTCTAGCGGGGAGTAATGAGCAGTTCTTC.

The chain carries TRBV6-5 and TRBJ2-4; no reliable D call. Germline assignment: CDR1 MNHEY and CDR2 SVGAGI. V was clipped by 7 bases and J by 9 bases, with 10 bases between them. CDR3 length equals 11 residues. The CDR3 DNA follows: TGTGCCAGCATAGCCTTAAGCATTCAGTACTTC. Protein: CASIALSIQYF.